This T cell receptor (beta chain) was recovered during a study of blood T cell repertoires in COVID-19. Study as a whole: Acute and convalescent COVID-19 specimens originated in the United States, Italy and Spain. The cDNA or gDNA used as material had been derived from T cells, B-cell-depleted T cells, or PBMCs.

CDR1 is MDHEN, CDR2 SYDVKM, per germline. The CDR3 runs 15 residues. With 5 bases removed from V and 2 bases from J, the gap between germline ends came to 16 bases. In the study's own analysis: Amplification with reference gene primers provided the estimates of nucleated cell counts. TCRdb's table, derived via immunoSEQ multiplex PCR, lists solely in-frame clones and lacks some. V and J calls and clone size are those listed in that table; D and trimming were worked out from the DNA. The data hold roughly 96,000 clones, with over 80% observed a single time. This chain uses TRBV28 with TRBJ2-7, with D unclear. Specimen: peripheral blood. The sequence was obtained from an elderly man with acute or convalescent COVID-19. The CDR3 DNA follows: TGTGCCAGCAGTCCCCCAGGAAAAGTCCCCTACGAGCAGTACTTC. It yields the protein CASSPPGKVPYEQYF.